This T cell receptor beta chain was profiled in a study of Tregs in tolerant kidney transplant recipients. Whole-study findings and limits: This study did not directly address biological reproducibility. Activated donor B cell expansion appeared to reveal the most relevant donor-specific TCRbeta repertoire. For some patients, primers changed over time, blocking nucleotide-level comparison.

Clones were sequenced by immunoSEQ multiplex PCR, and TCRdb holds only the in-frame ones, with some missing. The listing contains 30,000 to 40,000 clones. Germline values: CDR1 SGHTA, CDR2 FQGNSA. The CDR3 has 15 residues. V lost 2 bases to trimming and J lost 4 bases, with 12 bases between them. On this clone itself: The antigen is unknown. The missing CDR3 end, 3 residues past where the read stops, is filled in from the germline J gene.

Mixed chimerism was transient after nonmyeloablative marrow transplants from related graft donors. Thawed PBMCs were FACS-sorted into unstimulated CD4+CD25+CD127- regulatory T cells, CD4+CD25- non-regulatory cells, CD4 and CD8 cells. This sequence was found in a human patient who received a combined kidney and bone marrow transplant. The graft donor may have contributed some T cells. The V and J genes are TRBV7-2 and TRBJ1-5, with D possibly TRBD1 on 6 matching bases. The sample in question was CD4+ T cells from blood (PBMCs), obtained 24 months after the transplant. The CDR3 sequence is CASSLTGTKNQPQHF. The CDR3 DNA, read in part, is TGTGCCAGCAGCTTAACAGGGACTAAGAATCAGCCC.